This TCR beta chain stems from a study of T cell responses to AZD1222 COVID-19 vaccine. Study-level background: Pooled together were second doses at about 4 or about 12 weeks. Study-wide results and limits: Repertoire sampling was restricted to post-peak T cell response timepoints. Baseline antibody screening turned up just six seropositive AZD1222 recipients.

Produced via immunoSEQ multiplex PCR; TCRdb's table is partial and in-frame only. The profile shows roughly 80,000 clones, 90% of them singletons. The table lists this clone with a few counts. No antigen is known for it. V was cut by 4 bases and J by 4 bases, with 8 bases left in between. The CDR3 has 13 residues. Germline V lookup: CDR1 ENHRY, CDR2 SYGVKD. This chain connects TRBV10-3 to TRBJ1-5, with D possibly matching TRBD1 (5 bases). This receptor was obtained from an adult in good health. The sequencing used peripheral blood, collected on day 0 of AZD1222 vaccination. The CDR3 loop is CAISVGGNQPQHF. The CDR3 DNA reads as TGTGCCATCAGTGTGGGGGGGAATCAGCCCCAGCATTTT.